The 23 T cell receptor beta chains below were found in one sample sequenced in a study of radiotherapy plus CTLA-4 blockade in lung cancer. Sequencing was performed with immunoSEQ multiplex PCR; in TCRdb, only in-frame clones are kept and a portion is missing. The data hold 81,000 or so clones, with about four fifths observed a single time. The starting material was peripheral blood, obtained from a patient treated with radiotherapy plus ipilimumab. All receptors come from a human donor with non-small cell lung cancer that progressed on radiotherapy plus ipilimumab.

The chain has TRBV5-1 and TRBJ2-6, with D perhaps TRBD1 or TRBD2 (6 bases each). Trimming removed 0 bases at V and 2 bases at J, with 12 bases between. Germline CDR1 is SGHRS and CDR2 is YFSETQ. The CDR3 consists of 17 residues. The DNA of the CDR3 is TGCGCCAGCAGCTTGGTTTTGGGGGGCGCTGGGGCCAACGTCCTGACTTTC. It translates to CASSLVLGGAGANVLTF.

This clone was counted a few times. The rearrangement uses TRBV7-2 and TRBJ2-5; D may be TRBD2 (6 bases). The CDR3 has 15 amino acids. Trimming pared 2 bases from V and 3 bases from J, leaving 13 bases between. Germline V lookup: CDR1 SGHTA, CDR2 FQGNSA. This CDR3 is CASSLNGGVKETQYF. CDR3 in DNA: TGTGCCAGCAGCTTAAATGGCGGGGTTAAAGAGACCCAGTACTTC.

The table lists this clone with a count of one. The J gene is TRBJ2-7, the V gene TRBV9; 8 bases align to TRBD2. The germline gives CDR1 SGDLS, CDR2 YYNGEE. CDR3 length: 15 residues. The ends lost 0 bases at V and 0 bases at J; junction bases unmatched: 2. The CDR3 loop is CASSVGGGISYEQYF. The CDR3 region has the DNA TGTGCCAGCAGCGTAGGCGGGGGGATCTCCTACGAGCAGTACTTC.

This chain links TRBV15 with TRBJ2-3; 7 bases are shared with TRBD1. V shed 6 bases, J shed 3 bases, and the junction held 6 bases outside the gene matches. CDR1 LNHNV and CDR2 YYDKDF come from the germline V gene (reference sequence). This CDR3 region has 14 residues. The CDR3 DNA reads TGTGCCACCAGAGACAGGGATCTGACAGATACGCAGTATTTT. Translating gives CATRDRDLTDTQYF. The entire variable domain, with the rest obtained from reference TRBV15 and TRBJ2-3, is as follows: DAMVIQNPRYQVTQFGKPVTLSCSQTLNHNVMYWYQQKSSQAPKLLFHYYDKDFNNEADTPDNFQSRRPNTSFCFLDIRSPGLGDTAMYLCATRDRDLTDTQYFGPGTRLTVL.

CDR3 residues: CASSLGTQGGETQYF. In nucleotides, the CDR3 is TGCGCCAGCAGCTTAGGAACCCAGGGTGGAGAGACCCAGTACTTC. This chain connects TRBV5-1 to TRBJ2-5; D perhaps matches TRBD1 (5 bases). CDR1 SGHRS and CDR2 YFSETQ come from the germline V gene. V was shortened by 2 bases and J by 4 bases, with 15 bases between the two germline ends. This CDR3 is 15 amino acids long.

The chain carries TRBV6-5 and TRBJ1-1, with a tentative D call TRBD1 (6 bases). The CDR3 has 15 residues. Trimming removed 6 bases from V and 5 bases from J, with 19 bases in between. Per germline, CDR1 MNHEY and CDR2 SVGAGI. The CDR3 DNA reads TGTGCCAGCAGCTCCCAAAACACAGGGAGGACTGAAGCTTTCTTT. Translating gives CASSSQNTGRTEAFF.

This clone was recorded once. The chain carries TRBV6-5 and TRBJ1-4; D is possibly TRBD1 (6 bases). The CDR3 extends over 14 amino acids. CDR1 is MNHEY, CDR2 SVGAGI, per germline. The V end was cut by 5 bases, the J end by 0 bases, with 7 bases between. CDR3 amino acids: CASSRTATNEKLFF. The CDR3 nucleotides read TGTGCCAGCAGTAGGACAGCAACTAATGAAAAACTGTTTTTT.

The chain employs TRBV7-9 and TRBJ1-4; D uncertain. There are 14 residues in the CDR3. V lost 2 bases and J lost 7, with 11 bases in between. The germline gives CDR1 SEHNR, CDR2 FQNEAQ (reference sequence). The DNA for the CDR3 is TGTGCCAGCAGCTTAAAGTTTGAGGGTGAAAAACTGTTTTTT. It is translated as CASSLKFEGEKLFF.

As for this clone: The sample contains more than one DNA sequence encoding this CDR3. The V gene is TRBV27, the J gene TRBJ2-2; 8 nucleotides match TRBD2. Trimming cost V 4 bases and J 6 bases; bases outside gene matches: 13. This CDR3 is built from 17 residues. Germline V CDR1 and CDR2: MNHEY, SMNVEV (reference sequence). The CDR3 DNA sequence: TGTGCCAGCAGTTCCACAGCGGGAGTCGGGTACGCCGGGGAGCTGTTTTTT. It codes for CASSSTAGVGYAGELFF.

The genes are TRBV7-3 and TRBJ2-5; 7 bases align to TRBD2. Germline V CDR1 and CDR2: SGHTA, FQGTGA. The V and J ends lost 4 bases and 2 bases, in that order; junction bases with no gene match: 1. The CDR3 is made up of 13 amino acids. In nucleotides, the CDR3 is TGTGCCAGCAGCTCTAGCGGACAAGAGACCCAGTACTTC. This translates into CASSSSGQETQYF.

This chain uses TRBV29-1 with TRBJ2-7; possibly TRBD2 for D (5 bases). CDR3 size: 14 residues. V gave up 6 bases and J gave up 8 bases, with 23 bases separating them. Germline V gene lookup returns CDR1 SQVTM and CDR2 ANQGSEA. CDR3 DNA sequence: TGCAGCGTCGATTCGAGGGCAGACCCTACCAAGCAGTACTTC. This codes for CSVDSRADPTKQYF.

This rearrangement joins TRBV19 to TRBJ1-2; TRBD1 matches at 8 bases. This CDR3 contains 13 residues. The germline V gene encodes CDR1 LNHDA and CDR2 SQIVND (reference sequence). With V trimmed by 6 bases and J by 4 bases, 4 bases remained unmatched. CDR3 sequence (DNA): TGTGCCAGTAGGGACAGGGACCTCTATGGCTACACCTTC. It encodes CASRDRDLYGYTF.

The V and J genes are TRBV4-2 and TRBJ1-1; 8 bases line up with TRBD1. CDR3 length: 15 amino acids. V lost 1 base and J lost 4; bases outside the gene matches: 5. CDR1 is LGHNA and CDR2 is YNFKEQ in the germline V gene. CDR3 sequence (DNA): TGTGCCAGCAGCCAAGCCGACAGGGGCTTCACTGAAGCTTTCTTT. As protein: CASSQADRGFTEAFF.

The chain uses TRBV28 and TRBJ1-1; weak D call: TRBD1 (5 bases). This CDR3 has 13 amino acids. Per germline, CDR1 MDHEN and CDR2 SYDVKM. The V end lost 6 bases, the J end lost 0 bases, and 8 bases lay between the germline ends. CDR3 protein: CASSLGVNTEAFF. The CDR3 DNA reads as TGTGCCAGCAGCCTAGGGGTGAACACTGAAGCTTTCTTT.

With regard to this clone: The junction does not match germline at one end; this may be a read error. Other DNA sequences of this sample code for an identical CDR3. V is TRBV6-5 and J is TRBJ1-4; perhaps TRBD1 as D (5 bases). This CDR3 comprises 16 residues. Per the germline V gene, CDR1 is MNHEY and CDR2 is SVGAGI. In DNA, the CDR3 is TGTGCCAGCAGTTCCGCTTGGGGGTGGGATGGCGAAAAACTATTTTTT. Translated, it gives CASSSAWGWDGEKLFF.

J is TRBJ1-2 and V is TRBV5-4, with 8 positions matching TRBD1. V shed 0 bases and J 11 bases; nucleotides not matched to a gene: 12. The CDR3 sequence is 15 residues long. Germline V gene lookup returns CDR1 SGHNT and CDR2 YYREEE (reference sequence). The CDR3 here is CASSLDRGTLSRYTF. The CDR3, as DNA: TGTGCCAGCAGCTTGGACAGGGGGACCTTATCTAGGTACACCTTC.

This rearrangement joins TRBV9 to TRBJ1-2, with D tentatively TRBD1 (5 bases). The CDR3 length is 15 residues. Germline V gene data show CDR1 as SGDLS and CDR2 as YYNGEE. V was clipped by 0 bases and J by 4 bases, with 13 bases between them. The CDR3 coding sequence is TGTGCCAGCAGCGTAGAGGGCAGGGCGGCCTATGGCTACACCTTC. It is translated as CASSVEGRAAYGYTF.

This clone was detected only a few times. This chain joins TRBV5-8 and TRBJ2-1; TRBD2 might be the D (6 bases). This CDR3 is built from 14 residues. V was pared by 4 bases and J by 9 bases, with 17 bases between. The V gene's germline CDR1 is SGHTS and CDR2 YDEGEE. CDR3 bases: TGTGCCAGCAGCGCGTACGGGAGCGTCGCTGAGCAGTTCTTC. Encoded protein: CASSAYGSVAEQFF.

The gene calls are TRBV30 and TRBJ1-2; D gene unclear. The CDR3 spans 15 residues. V was pared by 0 bases and J by 2 bases, with 13 bases between. CDR1 is GTSNPN, CDR2 SVGIG, per germline (reference sequence). The CDR3, as DNA: TGTGCCTGGAGTGTGGGGTCGGGCGGGAACTATGGCTACACCTTC. Its translation: CAWSVGSGGNYGYTF.

The chain is built from TRBV9 and TRBJ2-2; maybe TRBD1 (5 bases). CDR3 size: 15 residues. Germline CDR1 and CDR2: SGDLS and YYNGEE. The V end lost 0 bases, the J end lost 6 bases, and 12 bases lay between the germline ends. CDR3 bases: TGTGCCAGCAGCGTAGAGGGCAGGGTGGCCGGGGAGCTGTTTTTT. This encodes CASSVEGRVAGELFF.

The chain has TRBV19 and TRBJ1-1; no reliable D call. Germline V gene lookup returns CDR1 LNHDA and CDR2 SQIVND (reference sequence). Trimming took 5 bases from V and 8 from J, leaving 18 bases between them. This CDR3 comprises 14 residues. The CDR3 bases are TGTGCCAGTAGTGAGACGGGTGGATCTTACGAAGCTTTCTTT. Its protein product is CASSETGGSYEAFF.

The rearrangement uses TRBV5-8 and TRBJ2-5; D uncertain. V gave up 0 bases and J gave up 8 bases, with 5 bases separating them. This CDR3 spans 11 amino acids. From germline, CDR1 is SGHTS and CDR2 YDEGEE. CDR3 in DNA: TGTGCCAGCAGCTTGGAACCTACCCAGTACTTC. Protein sequence: CASSLEPTQYF.

The chain employs TRBV5-4 and TRBJ2-2; tentatively, D is TRBD2 (6 bases). CDR3 length equals 15 residues. Germline V CDR1 and CDR2: SGHNT, YYREEE (reference sequence). V was shortened by 1 base and J by 2 bases, with 9 bases between the two germline ends. CDR3 in DNA: TGTGCCAGCAGCTTGTACGGGGGAAACACCGGGGAGCTGTTTTTT. This sequence encodes CASSLYGGNTGELFF.